The clone carrying this T cell receptor beta chain was recorded many times. Its antigen is still unknown. CDR3 length equals 14 residues. Trimming took 7 bases from V and 1 from J, leaving 16 bases between them. The germline CDR1 and CDR2 sequences are SQVTM and ANQGSEA. This sample is drawn from a study of CD8 T cells in ankylosing spondylitis. Study results and limitations: Disease-linked clones were reportedly significantly enriched in matched ankylosing spondylitis synovial fluid.

TCRdb re-called the 5' RACE reads through MiXCR, storing one row per CDR3 protein. The sample consists of some 290,000 distinct CDR3 sequences, 20% of them appearing once. The origin of this receptor is a male donor with ankylosing spondylitis or in good health (not recorded which). The V and J genes are TRBV29-1 and TRBJ2-5, with D perhaps TRBD1 (6 bases). The specimen was blood, either unsorted or a sorted T cell fraction (not recorded which). The CDR3 nucleotides are TGCAGCGCTAAGGGGGACGCCAGCCAAGAGACCCAGTACTTC. It encodes CSAKGDASQETQYF.